This T cell receptor beta chain was observed in a study of blood T cell repertoires in COVID-19. This clone has a handful of counts. The same CDR3 can be traced to other DNA sequences in this sample. This table comes from immunoSEQ multiplex PCR, and its TCRdb copy is limited to in-frame clones, with some not included. Of 95,000 to 130,000 clones in the sample, 82% are singletons; the top ten hold 7.5%. The receptor was derived from a man in his sixties or seventies with active or convalescent COVID-19. The material sequenced was peripheral blood.

CDR3 bases: TGCGCCAGCAGCGAGGGACAGGGGGCGGCTTACGAGCAGTACTTC. Protein: CASSEGQGAAYEQYF. The genes are TRBV5-1 and TRBJ2-7; 12 positions agree with TRBD1. Unmatched junction bases numbered 6, after V lost 4 bases and J lost 4 bases. The germline gives CDR1 SGHRS, CDR2 YFSETQ. CDR3 size: 15 residues.